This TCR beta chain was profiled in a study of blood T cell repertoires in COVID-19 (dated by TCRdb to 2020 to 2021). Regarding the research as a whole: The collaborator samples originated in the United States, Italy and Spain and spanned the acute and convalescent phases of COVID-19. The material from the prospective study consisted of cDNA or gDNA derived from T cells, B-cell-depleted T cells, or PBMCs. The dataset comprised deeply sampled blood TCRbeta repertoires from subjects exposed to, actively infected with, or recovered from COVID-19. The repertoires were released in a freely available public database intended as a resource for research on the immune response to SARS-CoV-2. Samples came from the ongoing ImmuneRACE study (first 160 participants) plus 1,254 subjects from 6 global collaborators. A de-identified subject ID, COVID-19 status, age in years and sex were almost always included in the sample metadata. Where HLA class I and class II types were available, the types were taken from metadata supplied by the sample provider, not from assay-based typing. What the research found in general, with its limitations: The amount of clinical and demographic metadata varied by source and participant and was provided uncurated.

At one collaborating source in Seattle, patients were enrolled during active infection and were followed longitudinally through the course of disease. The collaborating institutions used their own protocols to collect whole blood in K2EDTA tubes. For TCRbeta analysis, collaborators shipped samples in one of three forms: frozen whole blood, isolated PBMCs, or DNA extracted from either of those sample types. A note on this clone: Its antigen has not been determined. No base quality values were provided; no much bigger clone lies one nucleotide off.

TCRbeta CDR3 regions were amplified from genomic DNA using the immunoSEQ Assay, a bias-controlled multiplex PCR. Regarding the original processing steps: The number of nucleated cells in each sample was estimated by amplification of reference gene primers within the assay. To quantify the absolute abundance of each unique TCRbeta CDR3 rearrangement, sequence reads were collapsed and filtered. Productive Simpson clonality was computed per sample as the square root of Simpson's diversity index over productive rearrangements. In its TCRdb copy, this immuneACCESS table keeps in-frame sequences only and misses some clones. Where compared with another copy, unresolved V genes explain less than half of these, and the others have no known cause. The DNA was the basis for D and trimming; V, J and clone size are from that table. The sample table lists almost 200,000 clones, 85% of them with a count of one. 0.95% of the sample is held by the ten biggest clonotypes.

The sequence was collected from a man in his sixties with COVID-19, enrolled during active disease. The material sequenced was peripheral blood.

The nucleotides are TGTGCCAGCAGCCAATTCCTAGGGGGAGTGGAAAAACTGTTTTTT. Its amino acids are CASSQFLGGVEKLFF. The chain links TRBV3-1 (or the pseudogene TRBV3-2) with TRBJ1-4; tentative D gene TRBD1, with 6 bases matching. There are 15 amino acids in the CDR3, from cysteine to phenylalanine inclusive. Only CDR3 DNA remains: 45 bases, in frame from the first base. Reading the germline V gene (reference sequence) gives CDR1 LGHDT and CDR2 YNNKEL. V loses 2 bases of germline sequence and J loses 8 bases, and the interval between the two ends is 15 bases.